This T cell receptor beta chain was sequenced in a study of post-analysis software for immune sequencing data. Study at large: In terms of disease course, relapsing-remitting, secondary progressive and progressive-relapsing multiple sclerosis were included.

Study-wide points: TRBV segments more frequent in patients than in controls numbered roughly 5 and included TRBV5-6, TRBV5-1 and TRBV20-1.

Sequencing libraries made from TCR beta cDNA carried unique molecular identifiers. TCRdb itself ran the PCR reads through MiXCR, one entry per CDR3 protein. The sample records about 540,000 distinct CDR3 sequences, less than 40% being singletons. The V and J ends lost 2 bases and 1 base, in that order; junction bases with no gene match: 7. The CDR3 runs to 16 residues. Germline V CDR1 and CDR2: SEHNR, FQNEAQ (reference sequence). This clonotype has a handful of counts. Its antigen remains unknown. The chain employs TRBV7-9 and TRBJ2-5; 7 bases map to TRBD2. The receptor was isolated from a girl aged 2 to 17 with multiple sclerosis. Sequences were obtained from blood. CDR3 sequence (DNA): TGTGCCAGCAGCTTATCGGGGGAGGGAGCCCAAGAGACCCAGTACTTC. Encoded protein: CASSLSGEGAQETQYF.